A selection of T cell receptor beta chains follows, all from one sample in a study of shared clonotypes between healthy human individuals. The repertoire was sequenced with immunoSEQ multiplex PCR; TCRdb's copy has only in-frame clones and lacks some. The sample includes 2 million to 2.5 million clones, approximately 93% of them seen just once. Sequencing input: naive CD4+ T cells from PBMCs. These receptors originate from a young man in good health. Some clones in this sample may be carry-over from other donors' samples. The CDR3 runs from the conserved cysteine through the conserved F or W. The D gene is left open where the match is weak. A row's size may be missing; if present it is once, few, many or a size class.

once	NA	TRBJ1-3	TRBV9	CASSPGAGNTIYF	TGTGCCAGCAGTCCAGGAGCTGGAAACACCATATATTTT
NA	NA	TRBJ1-5	TRBV19	CASTGPGLGNQPQHF	TGTGCCAGTACGGGGCCGGGTCTGGGCAATCAGCCCCAGCATTTT
NA	NA	TRBJ1-4	TRBV9	CASSVQGGEEKLFF	TGTGCCAGCAGTGTACAGGGTGGAGAGGAAAAACTGTTTTTT
NA	NA	TRBJ2-1	TRBV11-3	CASSGSREQFF	TGTGCCAGCAGCGGCTCCCGTGAGCAGTTCTTC
NA	NA	TRBJ2-3	TRBV11-3	CASSLNTDTQYF	TGTGCCAGCAGCTTGAATACGGATACGCAGTATTTT
NA	NA	TRBJ2-7	TRBV11-2	CASSLVGQSYEQYF	TGTGCCAGCAGCTTAGTCGGACAATCCTACGAGCAGTACTTC
NA	NA	TRBJ2-1	TRBV19	CASSITWAGSSYNEQFF	TGTGCCAGTAGTATCACGTGGGCAGGCAGCTCCTACAATGAGCAGTTCTTC
NA	NA	TRBJ2-6	TRBV7-8	CASRRVSGANVLTF	TGTGCCAGCCGCAGGGTTTCGGGGGCCAACGTCCTGACTTTC
NA	NA	TRBJ2-1	TRBV27	CASSFTSGEQFF	TGTGCCAGCAGTTTCACCTCCGGTGAGCAGTTCTTC
NA	NA	TRBJ2-2	TRBV5-1	CASSLAGPRRSTGELFF	TGCGCCAGCAGCTTGGCCGGTCCCCGACGATCCACCGGGGAGCTGTTTTTT
NA	TRBD2	TRBJ2-2	TRBV12-5	CASRSGRDAGELFF	TGTGCTAGTAGGTCAGGGAGGGACGCCGGGGAGCTGTTTTTT
NA	TRBD2	TRBJ2-2	TRBV11-3	CASNGGGRTGELFF	TGTGCCAGCAATGGGGGAGGGAGAACCGGGGAGCTGTTTTTT
NA	NA	TRBJ2-6	TRBV28	CASSKTSGANVLTF	TGTGCCAGCAGTAAAACCTCTGGGGCCAACGTCCTGACTTTC
NA	NA	TRBJ2-7	TRBV6-5	CATETGSYEQYF	TGTGCCACCGAGACAGGCTCCTACGAGCAGTACTTC
NA	TRBD2	TRBJ2-2	TRBV29-1	CSVGRGLADTGELFF	TGCAGCGTCGGGAGGGGACTAGCGGACACCGGGGAGCTGTTTTTT
NA	NA	TRBJ1-1	TRBV6-5	CASSYSALLSTEAFF	TGTGCCAGCAGTTACTCGGCTCTCCTGAGCACTGAAGCTTTCTTT
NA	NA	TRBJ2-6	TRBV5-1	CASSLQGTGANVLTF	TGCGCCAGCAGCTTGCAGGGAACGGGGGCCAACGTCCTGACTTTC
NA	NA	TRBJ2-1	TRBV5-4	CASSLPKRMGNNEQFF	TGTGCCAGCAGCTTGCCGAAAAGGATGGGGAACAATGAGCAGTTCTTC
NA	NA	TRBJ2-2	TRBV7-3	CASSLVGGNTGELFF	TGTGCCAGCAGCTTAGTGGGGGGTAACACCGGGGAGCTGTTTTTT
NA	NA	TRBJ2-1	TRBV7-7	CASSLVPLYPADAIADEQFF	TGTGCCAGCAGCTTAGTCCCCCTCTACCCGGCGGACGCCATTGCGGATGAGCAGTTCTTC
NA	TRBD2	TRBJ2-1	TRBV7-9	CASSPVAGGPDEQFF	TGTGCCAGCAGCCCCGTAGCGGGAGGGCCAGATGAGCAGTTCTTC